Below are 32 T cell receptor beta chains sequenced from a single sample in a study of technical replicates of blood from a few donors. TCRdb keeps only in-frame clones here, not all; method: immunoSEQ multiplex PCR. The data contain about 75,000 clones, nearly 98% of them seen just once; the ten biggest clones take up under 0.3%. The sequenced material came from T cells isolated from PBMCs. Receptor source: a human donor in good health.

This chain joins TRBV11-3 and TRBJ2-1; TRBD2 agrees at 8 bases. The CDR3 runs to 15 residues. V trimming: 2 bases; J trimming: 4 bases; junction bases outside the gene matches: 4. CDR1 and CDR2 (germline): SGHNT, YENEEA. CDR3 residues: CASSLQASGYNEQFF. In DNA, the CDR3 is TGTGCCAGCAGCTTACAGGCTAGCGGGTACAATGAGCAGTTCTTC.

The genes are TRBV6-1 and TRBJ1-1, with D hard to call. Trimming removed 2 bases from V and 8 bases from J, with 15 bases in between. CDR1 is MNHNS, CDR2 SASEGT, per germline. There are 14 residues in the CDR3. The CDR3 region has the DNA TGTGCCAGCAGTGAACCAGGAGGCGGACGAGAAGCTTTCTTT. It yields the protein CASSEPGGGREAFF.

J is TRBJ2-2 and V is TRBV21-1; the table's TRBD2 call for D was not verified on the DNA. TRBV21-1 is shown as a pseudogene. The CDR3 sequence is 16 residues long. The CDR3, as DNA: TGTGCCAGCAGCCTTCCCTGCAGAGGATGCACCGGGGAGCTGTTTTTT. Translation gives CASSLPCRGCTGELFF.

The rearrangement links TRBV29-1 to TRBJ2-7; 7 positions agree with TRBD2. Germline CDR1 is SQVTM and CDR2 is ANQGSEA. The CDR3 sequence is 13 residues long. V dropped 4 bases and J dropped 4; count of bases not matched to a gene: 7. CDR3 loop: CSVVASGVYEQYF. The CDR3 coding sequence is TGCAGCGTTGTCGCTAGCGGAGTTTACGAGCAGTACTTC.

The CDR3 loop is CASSQSEAGATQETQYF. CDR3 bases: TGCGCCAGCAGTCAATCAGAAGCGGGAGCCACCCAAGAGACCCAGTACTTC. The V call is TRBV23-1, the J call TRBJ2-5, with 8 bases aligning to TRBD2. TRBV23-1 is noted as an ORF with a role that remains uncertain. This CDR3 comprises 17 residues. With V trimmed by 0 bases and J by 1 base, 7 bases remained unmatched.

This chain links TRBV7-3 with TRBJ2-3; 8 bases align to TRBD1. This CDR3 has 15 residues. Per the germline V gene, CDR1 is SGHTA and CDR2 is FQGTGA. V lost 4 bases, J lost 2 bases, and 5 bases stayed unmatched. This CDR3 is CASSWTGQSTDTQYF. The CDR3 bases are TGTGCCAGCAGCTGGACAGGGCAGTCCACAGATACGCAGTATTTT.

The chain joins TRBV29-1 to TRBJ2-7; TRBD2 is a possible D gene (6 bases). V lost 8 bases to trimming and J lost 2 bases, with 13 bases between them. CDR1 is SQVTM, CDR2 ANQGSEA, per germline. The length of the CDR3 is 12 residues. CDR3 in amino acids: CSLPRGTYEQYF. CDR3 coding DNA: TGCAGCCTCCCCCGGGGGACCTACGAGCAGTACTTC.

This chain links TRBV2 with TRBJ1-1; D remains ambiguous. Trimming removed 7 bases from V and 10 bases from J, with 7 bases in between. Germline loops: CDR1 SNHLY, CDR2 FYNNEI. The CDR3 is made up of 9 amino acids. CDR3 in DNA: TGTGCCAGCACCCTCAGAGCTTTCTTT. Amino acids: CASTLRAFF.

The chain links TRBV29-1 to TRBJ2-1, with TRBD2 matching 9 bases. This CDR3 has 16 residues. Losses at the gene ends were 5 bases for V and 3 bases for J; bases not matched to a gene: 11. Germline CDR1 SQVTM, CDR2 ANQGSEA. CDR3 sequence reads: CSVRLAGIVGYNEQFF. CDR3 nucleotides: TGCAGCGTTAGGCTAGCGGGAATAGTAGGCTACAATGAGCAGTTCTTC.

The chain combines TRBV5-1 with TRBJ2-5, with 7 bases lining up with TRBD1. Trimming cost V 4 bases and J 5 bases; bases outside gene matches: 14. The CDR3 has 16 residues. Germline values: CDR1 SGHRS, CDR2 YFSETQ. DNA for the CDR3: TGCGCCAGCAGCCCTCAGGCCCGGGACAGTTGGGAGACCCAGTACTTC. This sequence encodes CASSPQARDSWETQYF. Based on the CDR3 plus reference TRBV5-1 and TRBJ2-5, the full variable domain is KAGVTQTPRYLIKTRGQQVTLSCSPISGHRSVSWYQQTPGQGLQFLFEYFSETQRNKGNFPGRFSGRQFSNSRSEMNVSTLELGDSALYLCASSPQARDSWETQYFGPGTRLLVL.

J is TRBJ1-1 and V is TRBV7-9, with a possible D match to TRBD1 (5 bases). The CDR3 spans 15 residues. Germline CDR1 reads SEHNR; CDR2 reads FQNEAQ (reference sequence). Trimming stripped 1 base from V and 6 bases from J, with 15 bases between. CDR3 nucleotide sequence: TGTGCCAGCAGCTTAGTTACAGGTAGGGTCGCTGAAGCTTTCTTT. Translating gives CASSLVTGRVAEAFF. The variable domain in full, completed from reference TRBV7-9 and TRBJ1-1, reads DTGVSQNPRHKITKRGQNVTFRCDPISEHNRLYWYRQTLGQGPEFLTYFQNEAQLEKSRLLSDRFSAERPKGSFSTLEIQRTEQGDSAMYLCASSLVTGRVAEAFFGQGTRLTVV.

V gene TRBV6-7 combines with J gene TRBJ1-5, with D possibly being TRBD1 (6 bases). TRBV6-7 is given ORF status, its function remaining uncertain. The CDR3 sequence is 13 residues long. Trimming removed 0 bases at V and 12 bases at J, with 12 bases between. Written as DNA, the CDR3 is TGTGCCAGCAGTTACTCGAGGGGGAGACACCAGCATTTT. Its translation is CASSYSRGRHQHF.

The chain links TRBV4-3 to TRBJ1-2, with 7 bases matching TRBD1. Germline CDR1 LGHNA, CDR2 YSLEER. CDR3 length: 19 amino acids. V shed 4 bases and J 6 bases; nucleotides not matched to a gene: 23. Here the CDR3 DNA reads TGCGCCAGCAGCCGAGGACTGTGGGACAGCCCTTTGGAGACTAATGGCTACACCTTC. The encoded protein is CASSRGLWDSPLETNGYTF.

The chain joins TRBV6-5 to TRBJ2-5, with TRBD1 matching 8 bases. This CDR3 region has 15 residues. V lost 6 bases and J lost 2; bases outside the gene matches: 8. Germline V lookup: CDR1 MNHEY, CDR2 SVGAGI. This CDR3 reads CASRDYRGLQETQYF. In DNA form, the CDR3 reads TGTGCCAGCAGAGACTACAGGGGGTTACAAGAGACCCAGTACTTC.

The V and J genes are TRBV4-1 and TRBJ1-1, with TRBD1 matching over 9 bases. J lost 4 bases, V lost 1 base, and 13 bases had no gene match. CDR3 length: 18 amino acids. The germline V gene has CDR1 MGHRA and CDR2 YSYEKL. CDR3 sequence reads: CASSQAVGRDREVTEAFF. CDR3 in DNA: TGCGCCAGCAGCCAAGCGGTGGGTCGGGACAGGGAGGTCACTGAAGCTTTCTTT.

This clone occurred once. The rearrangement uses TRBV2 and TRBJ2-6; D remains ambiguous. The germline V gene has CDR1 SNHLY and CDR2 FYNNEI. The germline V and J ends were trimmed by 5 bases and 0 bases, with 5 bases remaining between them. The CDR3 covers 14 residues. CDR3 DNA sequence: TGTGCCAGCAGTCTCCCCTCTGGGGCCAACGTCCTGACTTTC. The encoded protein is CASSLPSGANVLTF.

This clone has a single count. The chain combines TRBV7-3 with TRBJ2-3; the match to TRBD2 covers 11 bases. This CDR3 spans 15 amino acids. Per the germline V gene, CDR1 is SGHTA and CDR2 is FQGTGA. Germline trimming cut 6 bases from V and 7 bases from J; bases unmatched to any gene: 9. For the CDR3, the DNA is TGTGCCAGCAGTCAAACTAGCGGGAGCTGGTATACGCAGTATTTT. Amino acids: CASSQTSGSWYTQYF.

The chain carries TRBV18 and TRBJ2-2, with D maybe TRBD2 (5 bases). The CDR3 has 15 residues. CDR1 is KGHSH, CDR2 LQKENI, per germline. Trimming took 3 bases from V and 0 from J, leaving 8 bases between them. The CDR3 DNA sequence: TGTGCCAGCTCACCGGAGGTTTCGAACACCGGGGAGCTGTTTTTT. As protein: CASSPEVSNTGELFF.

The chain couples TRBV5-4 to TRBJ1-1, with a tentative D call TRBD1 (6 bases). V was shortened by 4 bases and J by 7 bases, with 11 bases between the two germline ends. Per the germline V gene, CDR1 is SGHNT and CDR2 is YYREEE (reference sequence). The CDR3 has 12 residues. CDR3 DNA: TGTGCCAGCAGCCCGGGCAGGGGTGAAGCTTTCTTT. Encoded protein: CASSPGRGEAFF.

This chain uses TRBV11-3 with TRBJ2-1, with D possibly TRBD2 on 7 matching bases. The length of the CDR3 is 13 residues. V was pared by 1 base and J by 10 bases, with 11 bases between. Germline lookup yields CDR1 SGHNT and CDR2 YENEEA. CDR3 amino acids: CASSLASGTEQFF. For the CDR3, the DNA is TGTGCCAGCAGCTTAGCGAGCGGGACAGAGCAGTTCTTC.

The chain combines TRBV6-6 with TRBJ1-2; 7 nucleotides match TRBD1. The germline V gene has CDR1 MNHNY and CDR2 SVGAGI (reference sequence). V gave up 2 bases and J gave up 8 bases; unmatched junction bases: 5. The CDR3 is 13 amino acids. The CDR3 DNA sequence: TGTGCCAGCAGTTACGGGCAGGGGGACGGCTACACCTTC. Amino acid sequence: CASSYGQGDGYTF.

The chain combines TRBV10-3 with TRBJ1-4; 7 bases align to TRBD1. V shed 0 bases and J 8 bases; nucleotides not matched to a gene: 9. Germline assignment: CDR1 ENHRY and CDR2 SYGVKD. This CDR3 spans 16 amino acids. The CDR3: CAISESNHWDSEKLFF. The CDR3 region has the DNA TGTGCCATCAGTGAGTCGAATCACTGGGACAGCGAAAAACTGTTTTTT.

This chain links TRBV5-1 with TRBJ2-6, with D perhaps TRBD2 (5 bases). Trimming cost V 1 base and J 1 base, with 6 bases left between them. Germline V gives CDR1 SGHRS, CDR2 YFSETQ. The CDR3 has 15 residues. The CDR3 bases are TGCGCCAGCAGCTTGAGAGGGTCTGGGGCCAACGTCCTGACTTTC. Encoded protein: CASSLRGSGANVLTF.

V is TRBV11-2 and J is TRBJ1-2; D is unresolved. This CDR3 is 14 amino acids long. The V end was cut by 1 base, the J end by 1 base, with 7 bases between. Germline assignment: CDR1 SGHAT and CDR2 FQNNGV. This CDR3 is CASSLGYSNYGYTF. CDR3 coding DNA: TGTGCCAGCAGCTTAGGGTACAGTAACTATGGCTACACCTTC.

The chain combines TRBV11-2 with TRBJ1-3; no clear D. Germline-derived CDR1 and CDR2 are SGHAT and FQNNGV. The CDR3 sequence is 16 residues long. Trimming removed 0 bases from V and 0 bases from J, with 9 bases in between. The CDR3 DNA is TGTGCCAGCAGCTTAGATCGGAGCTACTCTGGAAACACCATATATTTT. Translating gives CASSLDRSYSGNTIYF.

The genes are TRBV2 and TRBJ2-3; TRBD1 matches 8 bases. The germline CDR1 and CDR2 sequences are SNHLY and FYNNEI. This CDR3 region has 17 residues. The V and J ends lost 5 bases and 3 bases, in that order; junction bases with no gene match: 13. The CDR3 DNA follows: TGTGCCAGCAGTCCTTTGGGGGGACAGGATACGACAGATACGCAGTATTTT. Translation gives CASSPLGGQDTTDTQYF. Full variable domain (outside the CDR3, taken from reference TRBV2 and TRBJ2-3): EPEVTQTPSHQVTQMGQEVILRCVPISNHLYFYWYRQILGQKVEFLVSFYNNEISEKSEIFDDQFSVERPDGSNFTLKIRSTKLEDSAMYFCASSPLGGQDTTDTQYFGPGTRLTVL.

The chain recombines TRBV15 with TRBJ2-1; 8 bases match TRBD2. This CDR3 comprises 14 residues. V shed 8 bases, J shed 6 bases, and the junction held 9 bases outside the gene matches. Germline V gene sequence: CDR1 LNHNV, CDR2 YYDKDF (reference sequence). CDR3: CATEGREAFNEQFF. Written as DNA, the CDR3 is TGTGCCACCGAGGGGCGGGAGGCTTTCAATGAGCAGTTCTTC.

V and J are TRBV4-1 and TRBJ2-1, with D uncertain. Germline V gene data show CDR1 as MGHRA and CDR2 as YSYEKL. Trimming pared 0 bases from V and 7 bases from J, leaving 10 bases between. The CDR3 covers 14 residues. CDR3 sequence (DNA): TGCGCCAGCAGCCAAGATTGGGCAGGAAATGAGCAGTTCTTC. Protein: CASSQDWAGNEQFF.

The V and J genes are TRBV11-2 and TRBJ1-1; D ambiguous. The V end lost 5 bases, the J end lost 4 bases, and 11 bases lay between the germline ends. The CDR3 spans 13 residues. Germline CDR1 is SGHAT and CDR2 is FQNNGV. As DNA, the CDR3 is TGTGCCAGCAGCCCTACTAGAGGCACTGAAGCTTTCTTT. This gives the protein CASSPTRGTEAFF.

V and J are TRBV2 and TRBJ2-7; TRBD1 matches at 7 bases. CDR1 and CDR2 from the germline V gene are SNHLY and FYNNEI. Trimming removed 10 bases from V and 2 bases from J; junction bases left unmatched: 5. The CDR3 sequence is 12 residues long. The CDR3 reads CATGGQAYEQYF. CDR3 DNA sequence: TGTGCCACCGGAGGACAGGCCTACGAGCAGTACTTC. Complete variable domain (other parts from reference TRBV2 and TRBJ2-7): EPEVTQTPSHQVTQMGQEVILRCVPISNHLYFYWYRQILGQKVEFLVSFYNNEISEKSEIFDDQFSVERPDGSNFTLKIRSTKLEDSAMYFCATGGQAYEQYFGPGTRLTVT.

This clone has only one observation. The chain has TRBV2 and TRBJ1-4; tentative D call: TRBD1 (6 bases). This CDR3 is 14 amino acids long. V lost 3 bases and J lost 7, with 12 bases in between. The germline CDR1 and CDR2 sequences are SNHLY and FYNNEI. The CDR3 DNA is TGTGCCAGCAGTGACGGGGGGGGCGGTGAAAAACTGTTTTTT. Translating it yields CASSDGGGGEKLFF.

The rearrangement links TRBV28 to TRBJ2-7; possibly TRBD2 for D (6 bases). This CDR3 is 14 amino acids long. The germline V and J ends were trimmed by 3 bases and 3 bases, with 12 bases remaining between them. The germline gives CDR1 MDHEN, CDR2 SYDVKM. The CDR3 sequence is CASSFPGLNYEQYF. CDR3 bases: TGTGCCAGCAGTTTCCCGGGACTTAACTACGAGCAGTACTTC.